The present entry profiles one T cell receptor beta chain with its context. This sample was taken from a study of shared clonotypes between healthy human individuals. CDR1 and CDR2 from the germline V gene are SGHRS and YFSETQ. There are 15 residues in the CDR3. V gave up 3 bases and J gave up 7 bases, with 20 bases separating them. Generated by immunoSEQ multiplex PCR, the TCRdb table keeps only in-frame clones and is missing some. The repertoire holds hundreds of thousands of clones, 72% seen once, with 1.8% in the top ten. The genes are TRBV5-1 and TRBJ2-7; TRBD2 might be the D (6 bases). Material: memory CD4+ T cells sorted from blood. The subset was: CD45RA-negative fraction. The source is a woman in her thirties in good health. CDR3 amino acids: CASSSGSGWKEEQYF. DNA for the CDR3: TGCGCCAGCAGCTCTGGGAGCGGGTGGAAGGAGGAGCAGTACTTC.